The 14 T cell receptor beta chains presented below share a single source sample, sequenced in a study of blood T cell repertoires in COVID-19. Method: immunoSEQ multiplex PCR; TCRdb's copy keeps in-frame clones and lacks some. The data show approximately 28,000 clones, 81% seen once. The source material was peripheral blood. Source of these receptors: a woman in her fifties or sixties with acute or convalescent COVID-19.

The rearrangement uses TRBV6-5 and TRBJ2-7, with D maybe TRBD2 (5 bases). The CDR3 loop spans 15 amino acids. Germline V gene data show CDR1 as MNHEY and CDR2 as SVGAGI. With 8 bases removed from V and 7 bases from J, the gap between germline ends came to 24 bases. The CDR3 coding sequence is TGTGCCAGCCGAAGGTCGTCGGGGAACGAACTAGAGCAGTACTTC. It codes for CASRRSSGNELEQYF.

This clone has just a few counts. The chain uses TRBV19 and TRBJ1-2, with D possibly being TRBD1 (5 bases). Trimming stripped 10 bases from V and 3 bases from J, with 12 bases between. The V gene's germline CDR1 is LNHDA and CDR2 SQIVND (reference sequence). The length of the CDR3 is 12 residues. The CDR3 region is CATRKGDYGYTF. The DNA of the CDR3 is TGTGCCACCAGGAAAGGGGACTATGGCTACACCTTC.

This chain connects TRBV27 to TRBJ1-1, with D perhaps TRBD1 (5 bases). Germline V gene lookup returns CDR1 MNHEY and CDR2 SMNVEV (reference sequence). There are 14 residues in the CDR3. V dropped 2 bases and J dropped 4 bases, with 11 bases sitting between them. The CDR3 DNA reads TGTGCCAGCAGTTTAACAGGCCTCGCCACTGAAGCTTTCTTT. Encoded protein: CASSLTGLATEAFF.

V and J are TRBV20-1 and TRBJ1-2, with unresolved D. In germline, CDR1 is DFQATT, CDR2 SNEGSKA (reference sequence). The CDR3 consists of 11 residues. V gave up 5 bases and J gave up 4 bases, with 8 bases separating them. CDR3: CSASSVYGYTF. CDR3 DNA sequence: TGCAGTGCTTCTTCCGTCTATGGCTACACCTTC.

The chain links TRBV4-1 to TRBJ1-6, with D maybe TRBD1 (6 bases). The germline gives CDR1 MGHRA, CDR2 YSYEKL. CDR3 length equals 16 residues. Trimming shortened V by 0 bases and J by 10 bases, and 16 bases separated the two germline ends. Written as DNA, the CDR3 is TGCGCCAGCAGCCAAGATGCGGGGGCAGGGGCCTCACCCCTCCACTTT. This translates into CASSQDAGAGASPLHF.

The CDR3 is CASSKPAGTGYGNTIYF. CDR3 nucleotide sequence: TGTGCCAGCAGCAAACCTGCCGGGACAGGGTACGGAAACACCATATATTTT. This chain joins TRBV28 and TRBJ1-3; 9 bases map to TRBD1. The germline CDR1 and CDR2 sequences are MDHEN and SYDVKM. V was clipped by 6 bases and J by 4 bases; unmatched bases: 13. The CDR3 covers 17 residues.

The chain employs TRBV5-1 and TRBJ2-7; TRBD2 might be the D (5 bases). V lost 7 bases and J lost 9, with 23 bases in between. Germline CDR1 SGHRS, CDR2 YFSETQ. This CDR3 spans 14 amino acids. The CDR3 protein is CASRPGTEKVGQYF. The CDR3 bases are TGCGCCAGCCGCCCGGGAACAGAAAAGGTCGGGCAGTACTTC. Variable domain in full (rest from reference TRBV5-1 and TRBJ2-7): KAGVTQTPRYLIKTRGQQVTLSCSPISGHRSVSWYQQTPGQGLQFLFEYFSETQRNKGNFPGRFSGRQFSNSRSEMNVSTLELGDSALYLCASRPGTEKVGQYFGPGTRLTVT.

This rearrangement joins TRBV4-1 to TRBJ2-1; maybe TRBD2 (5 bases). Trimming pared 0 bases from V and 10 bases from J, leaving 10 bases between. This CDR3 region has 13 residues. Germline V CDR1 and CDR2: MGHRA, YSYEKL. The CDR3: CASSQERTGEQFF. CDR3 bases: TGCGCCAGCAGCCAAGAGAGGACGGGGGAGCAGTTCTTC.

The V and J genes are TRBV4-1 and TRBJ1-1; 10 positions agree with TRBD1. The V segment lost 4 bases and the J segment 4 bases; nucleotides outside the gene matches: 6. The CDR3 is made up of 15 amino acids. Germline CDR1 MGHRA, CDR2 YSYEKL. CDR3 sequence (DNA): TGCGCCAGCAGCCCCATTCGGACAGGGGGCACTGAAGCTTTCTTT. Translation: CASSPIRTGGTEAFF.

V gene TRBV6-4 combines with J gene TRBJ1-3; D perhaps matches TRBD1 (5 bases). The V gene lost 6 bases and the J gene lost 2 bases, with 17 bases spanning the gap. This CDR3 is built from 16 residues. CDR1 is MRHNA, CDR2 SNTAGT, per germline. The DNA of the CDR3 is TGTGCCAGCAGCATCCGAGGTAGGGGTGCTGGAAACACCATATATTTT. Protein: CASSIRGRGAGNTIYF.

The chain couples TRBV6-5 to TRBJ2-7; 7 bases fit TRBD1. The junction had 11 bases not matched to a gene; V was cut back by 11 bases and J by 1 base. CDR1 is MNHEY, CDR2 SVGAGI, per germline. There are 14 residues in the CDR3. CDR3 in amino acids: CAVDQTGQSYEQYF. CDR3 coding DNA: TGTGCCGTTGACCAGACAGGGCAGTCCTACGAGCAGTACTTC.

The V gene is TRBV5-4, the J gene TRBJ2-5; 9 bases fit TRBD1. V dropped 0 bases and J dropped 7; count of bases not matched to a gene: 7. CDR3 length equals 15 residues. Germline V gene lookup returns CDR1 SGHNT and CDR2 YYREEE (reference sequence). The CDR3, as DNA: TGTGCCAGCAGCTTGGCCGGGACAGGGTTAGCGACCCAGTACTTC. It codes for CASSLAGTGLATQYF. The full variable domain, in which reference TRBV5-4 and TRBJ2-5 provide the parts outside the CDR3, is ETGVTQSPTHLIKTRGQQVTLRCSSQSGHNTVSWYQQALGQGPQFIFQYYREEENGRGNFPPRFSGLQFPNYSSELNVNALELDDSALYLCASSLAGTGLATQYFGPGTRLLVL.

The chain links TRBV12-3 or TRBV12-4 to TRBJ1-3, with TRBD1 matching over 7 bases. With V trimmed by 8 bases and J by 7 bases, 5 bases remained unmatched. This CDR3 region has 12 residues. CDR3 sequence reads: CASPTGFNTIYF. The CDR3 DNA is TGTGCCAGCCCGACAGGGTTCAACACCATATATTTT.

The chain links TRBV2 to TRBJ2-6; 10 bases map to TRBD1. J lost 0 bases, V lost 7 bases, and 6 bases had no gene match. Germline loops: CDR1 SNHLY, CDR2 FYNNEI. This CDR3 spans 17 amino acids. The CDR3 region is CASKPGQGLSGANVLTF. In DNA form, the CDR3 reads TGTGCCAGCAAACCGGGACAGGGGCTCTCTGGGGCCAACGTCCTGACTTTC. Full variable domain (outside the CDR3, taken from reference TRBV2 and TRBJ2-6): EPEVTQTPSHQVTQMGQEVILRCVPISNHLYFYWYRQILGQKVEFLVSFYNNEISEKSEIFDDQFSVERPDGSNFTLKIRSTKLEDSAMYFCASKPGQGLSGANVLTFGAGSRLTVL.